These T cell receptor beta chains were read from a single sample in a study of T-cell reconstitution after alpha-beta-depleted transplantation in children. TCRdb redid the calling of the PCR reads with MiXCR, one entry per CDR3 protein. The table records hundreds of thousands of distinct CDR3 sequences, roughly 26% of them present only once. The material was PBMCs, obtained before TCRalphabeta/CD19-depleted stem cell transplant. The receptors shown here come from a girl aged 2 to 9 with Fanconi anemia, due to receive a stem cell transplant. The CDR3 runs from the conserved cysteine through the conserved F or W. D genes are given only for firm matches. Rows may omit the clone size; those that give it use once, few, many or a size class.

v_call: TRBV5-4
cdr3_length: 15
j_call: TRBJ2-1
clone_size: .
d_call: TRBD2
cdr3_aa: CASRPGGASYNEQFF
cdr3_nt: TGTGCCAGCAGGCCCGGGGGGGCGTCCTACAATGAGCAGTTCTTC

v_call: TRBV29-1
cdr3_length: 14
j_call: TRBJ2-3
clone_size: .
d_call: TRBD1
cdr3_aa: CSVKRDRTTDTQYF
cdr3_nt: TGCAGCGTTAAAAGGGACAGAACGACAGATACGCAGTATTTT

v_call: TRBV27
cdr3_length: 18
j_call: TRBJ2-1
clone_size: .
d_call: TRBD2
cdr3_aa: CASSALEAGLAGGHEQFF
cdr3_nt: TGTGCCAGCAGTGCGTTAGAGGCGGGACTAGCGGGAGGTCATGAGCAGTTCTTC

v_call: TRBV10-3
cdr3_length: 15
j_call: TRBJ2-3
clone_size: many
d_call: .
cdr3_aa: CAIRMGDGLGDTQYF
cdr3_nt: TGTGCCATCAGGATGGGGGACGGTCTTGGGGATACGCAGTATTTT

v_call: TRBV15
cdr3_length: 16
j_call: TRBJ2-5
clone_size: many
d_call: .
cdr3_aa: CATSRALGRELETQYF
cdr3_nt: TGTGCCACCAGCAGAGCTCTGGGACGGGAGCTAGAGACCCAGTACTTC

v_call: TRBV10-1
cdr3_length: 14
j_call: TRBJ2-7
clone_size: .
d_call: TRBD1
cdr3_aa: CASSRDRYSYEQYF
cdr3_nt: TGCGCCAGCAGCCGGGACAGATACTCCTACGAGCAGTACTTC

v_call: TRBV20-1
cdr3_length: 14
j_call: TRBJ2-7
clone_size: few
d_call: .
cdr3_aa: CSARDRTVPVEQYF
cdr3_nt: TGCAGTGCTAGAGATCGGACCGTTCCCGTCGAGCAGTACTTC

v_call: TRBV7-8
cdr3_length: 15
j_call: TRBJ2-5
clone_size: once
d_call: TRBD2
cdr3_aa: CASSLAQTSGVNQYF
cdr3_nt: TGTGCCAGCAGCTTAGCCCAGACTAGCGGGGTAAACCAGTACTTC

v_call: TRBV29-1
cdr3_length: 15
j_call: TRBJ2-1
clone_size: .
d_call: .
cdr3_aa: CSVESQGSSYNEQFF
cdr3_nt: TGCAGCGTTGAGTCCCAGGGGAGCTCCTACAATGAGCAGTTCTTC

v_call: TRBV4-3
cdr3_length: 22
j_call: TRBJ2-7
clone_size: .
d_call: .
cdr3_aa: CASSHGQGYSLSTSTSPYEQYF
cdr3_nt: TGCGCCAGCAGCCATGGGCAGGGTTATTCTCTCTCTACTTCTACCTCCCCCTACGAGCAGTACTTC

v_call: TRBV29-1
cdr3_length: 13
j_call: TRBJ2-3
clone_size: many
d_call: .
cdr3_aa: CSVGRKLTDTQYF
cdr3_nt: TGCAGCGTTGGACGGAAACTCACAGATACGCAGTATTTT

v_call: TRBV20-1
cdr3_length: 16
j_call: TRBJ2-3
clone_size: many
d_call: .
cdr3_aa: CSARDPGSSSTDTQYF
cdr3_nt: TGCAGTGCTAGAGACCCAGGGAGCTCTAGCACAGATACGCAGTATTTT

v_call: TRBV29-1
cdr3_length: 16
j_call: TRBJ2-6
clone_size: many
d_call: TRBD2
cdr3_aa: CSARTSGKGGANVLTF
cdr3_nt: TGCAGCGCCCGGACTAGCGGGAAGGGTGGGGCCAACGTCCTGACTTTC

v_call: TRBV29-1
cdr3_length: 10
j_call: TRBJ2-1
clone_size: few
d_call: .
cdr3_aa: CSVVDIEQFF
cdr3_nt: TGCAGCGTTGTAGACATCGAGCAGTTCTTC

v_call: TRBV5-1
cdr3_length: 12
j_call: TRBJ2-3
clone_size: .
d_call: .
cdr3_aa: CASRGEVDTQYF
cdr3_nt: TGCGCCAGCAGAGGGGAGGTCGATACGCAGTATTTT

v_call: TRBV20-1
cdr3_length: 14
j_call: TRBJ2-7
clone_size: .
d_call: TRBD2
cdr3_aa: CSAFILAGSYEQYF
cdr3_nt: TGCAGTGCTTTCATACTAGCGGGTTCGTACGAGCAGTACTTC

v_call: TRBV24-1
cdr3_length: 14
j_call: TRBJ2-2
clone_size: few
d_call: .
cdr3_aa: CATSGNGWTGELFF
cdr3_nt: TGTGCCACCAGTGGTAACGGGTGGACCGGGGAGCTGTTTTTT

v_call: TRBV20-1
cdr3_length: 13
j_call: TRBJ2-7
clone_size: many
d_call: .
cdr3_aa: CSAIADSSYEQYF
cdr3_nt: TGCAGTGCTATCGCGGATAGCTCCTACGAGCAGTACTTC

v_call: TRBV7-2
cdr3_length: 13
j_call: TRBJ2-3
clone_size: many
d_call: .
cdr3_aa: CASSLDSADTQYF
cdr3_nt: TGTGCCAGCAGCTTAGACTCGGCAGATACGCAGTATTTT

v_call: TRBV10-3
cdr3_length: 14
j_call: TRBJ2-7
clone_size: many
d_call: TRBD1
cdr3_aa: CAISEQGASYEQYF
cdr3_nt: TGTGCCATCAGTGAACAGGGGGCATCCTACGAGCAGTACTTC

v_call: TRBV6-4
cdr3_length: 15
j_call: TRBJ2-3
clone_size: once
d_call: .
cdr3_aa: CASSDAGGATDTQYF
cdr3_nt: TGTGCCAGCAGTGACGCAGGAGGGGCCACAGATACGCAGTATTTT

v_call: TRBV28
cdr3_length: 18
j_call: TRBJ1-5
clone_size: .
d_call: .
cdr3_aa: CASSSPFGWVDSNQPQHF
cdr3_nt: TGTGCCAGCAGTTCCCCCTTTGGATGGGTGGATAGCAATCAGCCCCAGCATTTT

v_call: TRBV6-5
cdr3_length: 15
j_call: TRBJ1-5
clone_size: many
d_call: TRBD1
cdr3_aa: CASSRQGGVNQPQHF
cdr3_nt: TGTGCCAGCAGCCGACAGGGGGGCGTCAATCAGCCCCAGCATTTT

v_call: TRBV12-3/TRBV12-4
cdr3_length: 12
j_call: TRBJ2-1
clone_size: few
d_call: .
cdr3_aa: CASSVLVDEQFF
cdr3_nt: TGTGCCAGCAGTGTCCTAGTTGATGAGCAGTTCTTC

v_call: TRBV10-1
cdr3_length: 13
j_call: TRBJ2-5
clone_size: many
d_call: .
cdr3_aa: CASSKSYQETQYF
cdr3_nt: TGCGCCAGCAGCAAATCGTACCAAGAGACCCAGTACTTC

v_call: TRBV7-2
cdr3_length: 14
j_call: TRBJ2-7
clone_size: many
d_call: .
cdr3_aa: CASSYDFKRTEQYF
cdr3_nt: TGTGCCAGCAGCTACGATTTCAAGCGCACAGAGCAGTACTTC

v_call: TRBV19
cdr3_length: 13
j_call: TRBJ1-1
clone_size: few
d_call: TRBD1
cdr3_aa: CASTGTAVFEAFF
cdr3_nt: TGTGCCAGTACCGGGACAGCCGTCTTTGAAGCTTTCTTT

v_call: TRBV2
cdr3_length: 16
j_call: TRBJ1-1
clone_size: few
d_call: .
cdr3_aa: CASSEMAWEGETEAFF
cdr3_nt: TGTGCCAGCAGTGAAATGGCTTGGGAGGGTGAGACTGAAGCTTTCTTT

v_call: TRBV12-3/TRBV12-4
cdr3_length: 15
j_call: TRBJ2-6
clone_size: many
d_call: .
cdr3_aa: CASNLLAVGANVLTF
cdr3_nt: TGTGCCAGCAACTTACTAGCTGTTGGGGCCAACGTCCTGACTTTC

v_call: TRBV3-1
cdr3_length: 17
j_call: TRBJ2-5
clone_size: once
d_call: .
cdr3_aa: CASSQKQVIREQETQYF
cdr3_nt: TGTGCCAGCAGCCAAAAGCAAGTGATAAGGGAACAAGAGACCCAGTACTTC

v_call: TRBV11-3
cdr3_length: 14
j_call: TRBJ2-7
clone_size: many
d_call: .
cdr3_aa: CASSLDSGLNEQYF
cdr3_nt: TGTGCCAGCAGCTTAGATTCAGGGCTCAACGAGCAGTACTTC

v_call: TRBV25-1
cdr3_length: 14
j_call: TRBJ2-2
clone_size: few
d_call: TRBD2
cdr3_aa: CASSASGNTGELFF
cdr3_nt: TGTGCCAGCAGTGCTAGCGGGAACACCGGGGAGCTGTTTTTT

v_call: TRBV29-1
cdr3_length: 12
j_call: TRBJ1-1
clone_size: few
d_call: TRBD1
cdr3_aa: CSVGRGQFEAFF
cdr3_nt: TGCAGCGTTGGCCGGGGACAGTTTGAAGCTTTCTTT

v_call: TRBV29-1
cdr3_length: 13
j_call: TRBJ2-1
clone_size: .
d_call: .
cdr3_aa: CSVGVSNYNEQFF
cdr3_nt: TGCAGCGTGGGTGTGAGTAACTACAATGAGCAGTTCTTC

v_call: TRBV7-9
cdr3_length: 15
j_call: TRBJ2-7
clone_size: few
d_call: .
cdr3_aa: CASSLYLASSYEQYF
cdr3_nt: TGTGCCAGCAGCTTATATCTAGCTAGCTCCTACGAGCAGTACTTC

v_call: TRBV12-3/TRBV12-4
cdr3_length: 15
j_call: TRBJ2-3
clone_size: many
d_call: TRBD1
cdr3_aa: CASSRAGTGGDTQYF
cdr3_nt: TGTGCCAGCAGCAGGGCCGGGACAGGGGGAGATACGCAGTATTTT

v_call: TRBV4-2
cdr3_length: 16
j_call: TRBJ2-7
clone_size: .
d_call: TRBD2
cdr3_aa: CASSQERGGASYEQYF
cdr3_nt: TGTGCCAGCAGCCAAGAACGCGGGGGGGCCTCTTACGAGCAGTACTTC

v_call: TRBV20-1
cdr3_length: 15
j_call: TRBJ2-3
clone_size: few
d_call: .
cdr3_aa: CSATGVGTSTDTQYF
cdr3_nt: TGCAGTGCTACGGGGGTGGGGACAAGCACAGATACGCAGTATTTT

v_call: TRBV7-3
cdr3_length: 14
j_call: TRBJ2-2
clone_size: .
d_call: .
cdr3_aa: CASSPFRNTGELFF
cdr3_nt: TGTGCCAGCAGCCCCTTCCGGAACACCGGGGAGCTGTTTTTT

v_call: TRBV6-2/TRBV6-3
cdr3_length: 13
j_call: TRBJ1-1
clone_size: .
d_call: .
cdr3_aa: CASSMGMNTEAFF
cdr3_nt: TGTGCCAGCAGTATGGGCATGAACACTGAAGCTTTCTTT

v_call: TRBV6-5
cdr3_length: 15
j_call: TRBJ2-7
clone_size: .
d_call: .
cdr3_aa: CASSYSGGRRYEQYF
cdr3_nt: TGTGCCAGCAGTTACAGTGGTGGCAGGCGATACGAGCAGTACTTC

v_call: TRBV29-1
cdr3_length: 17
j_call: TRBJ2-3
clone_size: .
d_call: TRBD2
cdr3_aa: CSVEGLAGERGTDTQYF
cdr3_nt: TGCAGCGTTGAGGGACTAGCGGGAGAAAGAGGCACAGATACGCAGTATTTT

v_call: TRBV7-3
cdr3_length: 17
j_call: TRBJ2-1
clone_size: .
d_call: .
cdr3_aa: CASSSTSMGLSYNEQFF
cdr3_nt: TGTGCCAGCAGCTCCACCTCCATGGGACTCTCCTACAATGAGCAGTTCTTC

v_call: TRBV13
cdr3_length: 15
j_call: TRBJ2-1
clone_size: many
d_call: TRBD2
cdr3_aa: CASSFSSGRFKEQFF
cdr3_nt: TGTGCCAGCAGCTTTAGTAGCGGGAGGTTTAAGGAGCAGTTCTTC

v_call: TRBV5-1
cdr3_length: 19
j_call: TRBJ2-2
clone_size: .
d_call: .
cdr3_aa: CASSWPAGRGSANTGELFF
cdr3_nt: TGCGCCAGCAGCTGGCCTGCAGGGCGGGGAAGTGCGAACACCGGGGAGCTGTTTTTT

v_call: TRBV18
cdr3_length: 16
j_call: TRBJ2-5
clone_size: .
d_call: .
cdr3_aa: CASSRPLEAAYETQYF
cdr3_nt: TGTGCCAGCTCACGACCGCTCGAAGCAGCTTACGAGACCCAGTACTTC

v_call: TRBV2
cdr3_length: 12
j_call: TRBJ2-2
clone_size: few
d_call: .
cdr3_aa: CASSESFWELFF
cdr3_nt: TGTGCCAGCAGTGAAAGTTTCTGGGAGCTGTTTTTT

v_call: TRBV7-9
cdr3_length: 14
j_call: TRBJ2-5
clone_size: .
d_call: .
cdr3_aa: CASSLAQIGETQYF
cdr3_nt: TGTGCCAGCAGCTTAGCGCAAATTGGAGAGACCCAGTACTTC